This TCR beta chain was documented in a study of cytomegalovirus exposure and HLA in healthy donors. Study-level information: Earlier, 150 million to 200 million T cells were analyzed, and approximately 110 million unique TCR beta sequences were found among them.

The germline CDR1 and CDR2 sequences are SGHRS and YFSETQ. The V gene end was trimmed by 4 bases and the J gene end by 10 bases; junction bases not matched to a gene: 7. The length of the CDR3 is 14 residues. 60 Vbeta and 13 Jbeta primers were used in PCR. Method: immunoSEQ multiplex PCR; TCRdb's copy keeps in-frame clones and lacks some. The sample has over 130,000 clones, 75% to 85% seen once. A single count supports this clone. The rearrangement joins TRBV5-1 to TRBJ2-4; TRBD1 agrees at 11 bases. The sequencing input was PBMCs. The receptor was derived from a woman in her 40s in good health and CMV-seropositive. CDR3 nucleotide sequence: TGCGCCAGCAGCGCCCGGGACAGGGGGTCAATTCAGTACTTC. Protein product: CASSARDRGSIQYF.